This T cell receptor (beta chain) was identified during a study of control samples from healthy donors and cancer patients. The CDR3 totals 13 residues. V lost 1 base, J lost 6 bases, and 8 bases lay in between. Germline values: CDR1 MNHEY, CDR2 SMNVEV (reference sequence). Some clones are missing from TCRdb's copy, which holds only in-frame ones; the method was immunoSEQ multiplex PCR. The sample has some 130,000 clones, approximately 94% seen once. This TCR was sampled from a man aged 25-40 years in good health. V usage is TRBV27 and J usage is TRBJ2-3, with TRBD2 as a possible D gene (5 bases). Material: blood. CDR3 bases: TGTGCCAGCAGTTTATGGTCGGGGGATACGCAGTATTTT. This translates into CASSLWSGDTQYF.